What follows is one T cell receptor (beta chain) and its context. This entry belongs to a study of shared clonotypes between healthy human individuals. TCRdb keeps only in-frame clones here, not all; method: immunoSEQ multiplex PCR. The sample holds 2 million to 2.5 million clones, roughly 95% seen once. Trimming shortened V by 2 bases and J by 7 bases, and 11 bases separated the two germline ends. This CDR3 contains 13 residues. Germline CDR1 reads MDHEN; CDR2 reads SYDVKM. The source is a young man in good health. Sequenced sample: naive CD4+ T cells sorted from blood. Subset described: CD45RA+ positively selected. This chain uses TRBV28 with TRBJ1-2; a possible D gene is TRBD1 (5 bases). The DNA for the CDR3 is TGTGCCAGCAGTTTAGCAGGGATCCTTGGCTACACCTTC. Translation gives CASSLAGILGYTF.